This T cell receptor beta chain was retrieved from a study of early T cells in non-severe SARS-CoV-2 infection. On the study more broadly: The authors sequenced bulk RNA from unsorted whole blood, leaving chains unpaired. The study, taken as a whole, reports: Comparison of clonotypes with VDJdb favored anti-spike CD8 responses while missing private and CD4 specificities.

Each single cDNA molecule received a unique molecular identifier. MiXCR, run by TCRdb on the 5' RACE reads, gives a single entry per CDR3 protein. The sample shows tens of thousands of distinct CDR3 sequences, around an eighth of them seen only once. This clonotype appeared many times. Its specificity is not known. Germline V gives CDR1 MNHEY, CDR2 SVGEGT. The CDR3 has 15 residues. J lost 4 bases, V lost 2 bases, and 6 bases had no gene match. This chain connects TRBV6-2 or TRBV6-3 to TRBJ1-1; 8 bases fit TRBD1. Sequencing was carried out using whole blood. The clonotype was recovered from an adult who was a healthcare worker with PCR-confirmed SARS-CoV-2 infection or an uninfected control (not recorded which). The CDR3 coding sequence is TGTGCCAGCAGTTACCAGGGGGCGCGGATCACTGAAGCTTTCTTT. Translating it yields CASSYQGARITEAFF.